The sequence of this T cell receptor beta chain was determined in a study of T cells in Graves' hyperthyroidism and ophthalmopathy. Regarding this clonotype: Its antigen is undetermined.

Study-wide points: Among thyroid clonotypes expanded above 0.001, most also appeared in blood.

V was clipped by 2 bases and J by 1 base; unmatched bases: 11. The CDR3 runs to 19 residues. Germline V gives CDR1 LGHNA, CDR2 YNFKEQ. RNA transcripts yielded amplified TCR beta CDR3 regions. When the TCR CDR3 underwent first-round RT-PCR, the HTBI primer set was used. TCRdb processed the multiplex PCR reads anew with MiXCR; each CDR3 protein has one entry. Altogether approximately 590,000 distinct CDR3 sequences are present, 35% to 55% being singletons, with the ten largest covering about 7.9%. The material sequenced was peripheral blood or thyroid tissue (not recorded which). The rearrangement uses TRBV4-2 and TRBJ2-5; TRBD2 agrees at 12 bases. This TCR was recovered from a woman in her late teens or twenties with Graves' hyperthyroidism. This CDR3 is CASSQWGTSGPNRQETQYF. CDR3 DNA sequence: TGTGCCAGCAGCCAATGGGGGACTAGCGGGCCTAACCGCCAAGAGACCCAGTACTTC.